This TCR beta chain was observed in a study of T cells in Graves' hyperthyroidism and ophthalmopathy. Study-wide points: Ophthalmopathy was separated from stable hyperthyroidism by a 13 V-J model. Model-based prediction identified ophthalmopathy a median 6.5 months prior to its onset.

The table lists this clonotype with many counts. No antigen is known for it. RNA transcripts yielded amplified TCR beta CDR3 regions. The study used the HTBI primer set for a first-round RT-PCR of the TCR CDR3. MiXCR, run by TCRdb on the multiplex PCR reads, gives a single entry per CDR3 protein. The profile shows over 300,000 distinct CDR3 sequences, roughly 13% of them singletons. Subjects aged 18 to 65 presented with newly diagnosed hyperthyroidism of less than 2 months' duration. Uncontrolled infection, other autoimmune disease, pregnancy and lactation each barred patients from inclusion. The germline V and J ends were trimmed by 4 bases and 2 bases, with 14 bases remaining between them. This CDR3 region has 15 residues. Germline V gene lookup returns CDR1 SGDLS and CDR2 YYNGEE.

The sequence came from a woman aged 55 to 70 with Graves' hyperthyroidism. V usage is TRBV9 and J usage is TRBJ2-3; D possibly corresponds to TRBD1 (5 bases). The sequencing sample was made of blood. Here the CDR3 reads CASSRQGLHTDTQYF. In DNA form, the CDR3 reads TGTGCCAGCAGCCGGCAGGGCTTACACACAGATACGCAGTATTTT.